This T cell receptor (beta chain) was found in a study of blood T cell repertoires in COVID-19. On the study more broadly: The samples span acute and convalescent COVID-19 from the United States, Italy and Spain. PBMCs, B-cell-depleted T cells, or T cells provided the cDNA or gDNA that made up the material.

Original data processing: Reference gene primer amplification gave estimated nucleated cell counts. Clones were read by immunoSEQ multiplex PCR, and TCRdb kept only the in-frame ones, dropping some. V, J and clone size reflect that table, while D and trimming were determined from the DNA. The data show 130,000 or so clones, roughly four fifths seen once. Clinical histories supplied by participants themselves formed the basis of cohort assignment. Germline values: CDR1 MNHEY, CDR2 SMNVEV (reference sequence). The CDR3 covers 14 residues. Trimming removed 8 bases from V and 1 base from J, with 14 bases in between.

Sequencing was done on a sample of PBMCs or T cells enriched from blood (not recorded which). This chain uses TRBV27 with TRBJ1-1; TRBD1 is a possible D gene (6 bases). This sequence originates from a woman between 50 and 59 years old with acute COVID-19. For the CDR3, the DNA is TGTGCCAGCCGCCCGGACAGCCAGAACACTGAAGCTTTCTTT. Translating it yields CASRPDSQNTEAFF.